This T cell receptor beta chain originates from a study of blood T cell repertoires in COVID-19. Study-level background: COVID-19 samples from acute and convalescent phases originated in the United States, Italy and Spain.

Clinical history as reported by participants underpinned cohort assignment. Method: immunoSEQ multiplex PCR; TCRdb's copy keeps in-frame clones and lacks some. The table lists about 460,000 clones, about nine tenths of them singletons. Between the trimmed V and J ends, which lost 0 bases and 5 bases, there was a span of 13 bases. The germline V gene encodes CDR1 LGHDT and CDR2 YNNKEL (reference sequence). The CDR3 length is 16 residues. The chain carries TRBV3-1 (or the pseudogene TRBV3-2) and TRBJ2-2, with a possible D match to TRBD1 (5 bases). The origin of this receptor is a woman aged 55 to 70 who had recovered from COVID-19. Material for sequencing was PBMCs or T cells enriched from blood (not recorded which). CDR3 DNA sequence: TGTGCCAGCAGCCAAGAAGGGGCCGGCGTTACCGGGGAGCTGTTTTTT. Protein: CASSQEGAGVTGELFF.